Shown below are 27 T cell receptor beta chains from a single sample sequenced in a study of OX40 agonist ivuxolimab in advanced cancers. The repertoire was sequenced with immunoSEQ multiplex PCR; TCRdb's copy has only in-frame clones and lacks some. The data contain about 30,000 clones, over 75% of them seen just once; the ten biggest clones take up 24%. Here the sequenced sample was CD4+ or CD8+ T cells sorted from blood, taken in a trial of the OX40 agonist ivuxolimab. Receptors originate from an adult with an advanced solid tumor such as melanoma, head and neck, liver or kidney cancer.

The genes are TRBV7-9 and TRBJ2-7; 10 nucleotides align to TRBD2. The CDR3 is made up of 16 amino acids. Germline V gene lookup returns CDR1 SEHNR and CDR2 FQNEAQ (reference sequence). J was trimmed by 7 bases and V by 5 bases; bases with no gene match: 14. The CDR3 bases are TGTGCCAGCAGCCAGGAGGGACTAGCGATCCCTGAGGAGCAGTACTTC. Its protein product is CASSQEGLAIPEEQYF. Supplemented by reference TRBV7-9 and TRBJ2-7, the full variable domain reads DTGVSQNPRHKITKRGQNVTFRCDPISEHNRLYWYRQTLGQGPEFLTYFQNEAQLEKSRLLSDRFSAERPKGSFSTLEIQRTEQGDSAMYLCASSQEGLAIPEEQYFGPGTRLTVT.

V and J are TRBV2 and TRBJ2-1, with a weak D call TRBD1 (7 bases). Deletions cut 5 bases from V and 3 bases from J, with 20 bases between. The CDR3 is 17 amino acids. Per germline, CDR1 SNHLY and CDR2 FYNNEI. In DNA form, the CDR3 reads TGTGCCAGCAGTCGGGACAGCCCCGGGACTTACTACAATGAGCAGTTCTTC. Encoded protein: CASSRDSPGTYYNEQFF.

The chain combines TRBV30 with TRBJ2-5; 8 nucleotides align to TRBD2. With 4 bases clipped from V and 5 bases from J, the junction kept 9 bases outside the gene matches. The germline CDR1 and CDR2 sequences are GTSNPN and SVGIG (reference sequence). The CDR3 runs to 14 residues. CDR3 in amino acids: CAWTGGRYRETQYF. The CDR3 DNA reads as TGTGCCTGGACGGGCGGGAGGTACCGGGAGACCCAGTACTTC.

This clone is labeled medium-sized. This chain connects TRBV7-9 to TRBJ1-4; maybe TRBD1 (6 bases). Germline loops: CDR1 SEHNR, CDR2 FQNEAQ (reference sequence). V shed 2 bases and J shed 6 bases, with 16 bases lying between them. The CDR3 is made up of 16 amino acids. The CDR3 region is CASSLNPGGTDEKLFF. Here the CDR3 DNA reads TGTGCCAGCAGCTTAAATCCGGGGGGCACAGATGAAAAACTGTTTTTT.

The rearrangement links TRBV29-1 to TRBJ1-2; 9 positions agree with TRBD1. CDR3 length: 13 amino acids. Trimming removed 8 bases from V and 4 bases from J; junction bases left unmatched: 8. CDR1 is SQVTM, CDR2 ANQGSEA, per germline. The CDR3: CSTRTGDSYGYTF. CDR3 bases: TGCAGCACCAGGACAGGGGATTCCTATGGCTACACCTTC.

The table lists this clone with a count of one. The CDR3 DNA sequence: TGTGCCAGCTACCGAGAGGGCCTCCCCTCGTACAATGAGCAGTTCTTC. This sequence encodes CASYREGLPSYNEQFF. This rearrangement joins TRBV27 to TRBJ2-1; TRBD2 is a possible D gene (5 bases). CDR1 and CDR2 from the germline V gene are MNHEY and SMNVEV (reference sequence). V was trimmed by 8 bases and J by 4 bases, leaving 21 bases between them. This CDR3 is built from 16 residues.

V usage is TRBV7-6 and J usage is TRBJ1-6, with a possible D match to TRBD1 (5 bases). Trimming left V 6 bases short and J 6 bases short, with 9 bases between. Germline V gene data show CDR1 as SGHVS and CDR2 as FNYEAQ. The CDR3 totals 13 residues. The chain's CDR3 is CASRPDSNSPLHF. The CDR3 nucleotides are TGTGCCAGCAGACCCGACAGTAATTCACCCCTCCACTTT.

This chain links TRBV12-5 with TRBJ2-1; possibly TRBD2 for D (7 bases). V gave up 3 bases and J gave up 8 bases, with 20 bases separating them. Germline values: CDR1 LGHNT, CDR2 FRNRAP. The CDR3 is 16 residues long. CDR3 DNA: TGTGCTAGTGGTTTTTCCCCACTTACAGGGAGGGATGAGCAGTTCTTC. This translates into CASGFSPLTGRDEQFF.

The J gene is TRBJ2-2, the V gene TRBV6-6; D call uncertain. The germline CDR1 and CDR2 sequences are MNHNY and SVGAGI (reference sequence). The CDR3 contains 13 residues. V lost 8 bases, J lost 4 bases, and 11 bases lay in between. DNA for the CDR3: TGTGCCAGCTCCACCCCAACCACCGGGGAGCTGTTTTTT. Translating gives CASSTPTTGELFF.

The V gene is TRBV5-4, the J gene TRBJ2-1, with 14 bases lining up with TRBD2. Trimming at V came to 4 bases and at J to 8 bases, leaving 8 bases not matched to a gene. CDR1 SGHNT and CDR2 YYREEE come from the germline V gene (reference sequence). The CDR3 extends over 16 amino acids. CDR3 in amino acids: CASSTGTSGSGDEQFF. The CDR3 DNA reads TGTGCCAGCAGCACAGGGACTAGCGGGAGCGGGGATGAGCAGTTCTTC.

V gene TRBV4-1 combines with J gene TRBJ1-5; TRBD1 is a possible D gene (6 bases). Germline lookup yields CDR1 MGHRA and CDR2 YSYEKL. Trimming took 2 bases from V and 5 from J, leaving 16 bases between them. The CDR3 loop spans 16 amino acids. The CDR3 DNA reads TGCGCCAGCAGCCAACGCACAGGGAGTTTGGATCAGCCCCAGCATTTT. Translation: CASSQRTGSLDQPQHF.

This rearrangement joins TRBV2 to TRBJ2-7; 12 nucleotides line up with TRBD2. The ends lost 6 bases at V and 4 bases at J; junction bases unmatched: 13. The CDR3 is 17 residues long. Looked up from germline, CDR1 is SNHLY and CDR2 is FYNNEI. CDR3 sequence reads: CASRQGLAGGPGYEQYF. DNA of the CDR3: TGTGCCAGCAGGCAGGGTCTAGCGGGAGGGCCAGGGTACGAGCAGTACTTC.

The V and J genes are TRBV19 and TRBJ2-2; 9 nucleotides match TRBD2. Germline trimming cut 4 bases from V and 0 bases from J; bases unmatched to any gene: 6. The CDR3 has 17 residues. Germline assignment: CDR1 LNHDA and CDR2 SQIVND (reference sequence). The CDR3 protein is CASSKVAGDANTGELFF. CDR3 nucleotide sequence: TGTGCCAGTAGTAAGGTAGCGGGAGACGCGAACACCGGGGAGCTGTTTTTT.

This chain links TRBV7-6 with TRBJ2-2; 7 nucleotides align to TRBD1. Germline loops: CDR1 SGHVS, CDR2 FNYEAQ. The V segment lost 6 bases and the J segment 7 bases; nucleotides outside the gene matches: 8. There are 14 residues in the CDR3. Written as DNA, the CDR3 is TGTGCCAGCAGTTCCGACAGGGCCTTCGGGGAGCTGTTTTTT. Translation gives CASSSDRAFGELFF.

V gene TRBV9 combines with J gene TRBJ2-1; no clear D gene. CDR1 is SGDLS, CDR2 YYNGEE, per germline. The germline V and J ends were trimmed by 2 bases and 4 bases, with 4 bases remaining between them. This CDR3 contains 12 residues. CDR3 DNA: TGTGCCAGCAGCGTGGGGTACAATGAGCAGTTCTTC. It encodes CASSVGYNEQFF.

The V call is TRBV9, the J call TRBJ2-4, with TRBD2 as a possible D gene (5 bases). The V gene lost 3 bases and the J gene lost 8 bases, with 21 bases spanning the gap. This CDR3 region has 16 residues. Germline V gene sequence: CDR1 SGDLS, CDR2 YYNGEE. The CDR3 DNA sequence: TGTGCCAGCAGCGCCCAAAGCGACCTAGCCTACGACATTCAGTACTTC. Translated: CASSAQSDLAYDIQYF. The variable domain in full, completed from reference TRBV9 and TRBJ2-4, reads DSGVTQTPKHLITATGQRVTLRCSPRSGDLSVYWYQQSLDQGLQFLIQYYNGEERAKGNILERFSAQQFPDLHSELNLSSLELGDSALYFCASSAQSDLAYDIQYFGAGTRLSVL.

The chain couples TRBV6-6 to TRBJ2-2; 9 nucleotides line up with TRBD2. The germline V gene has CDR1 MNHNY and CDR2 SVGAGI (reference sequence). This CDR3 comprises 16 residues. The V segment lost 2 bases and the J segment 5 bases; nucleotides outside the gene matches: 6. CDR3 nucleotide sequence: TGTGCCAGCAGTTACCCGACTAGCGGAAGTACCGGGGAGCTGTTTTTT. Translated: CASSYPTSGSTGELFF.

The gene calls are TRBV29-1 and TRBJ2-7, with D tentatively TRBD2 (5 bases). Germline V lookup: CDR1 SQVTM, CDR2 ANQGSEA. The CDR3 sequence is 14 residues long. The V and J ends lost 6 bases and 3 bases respectively, with 18 bases between them. CDR3 in DNA: TGCAGCGTAGCGGTTGACACCCTACTCTACGAGCAGTACTTC. Amino acid sequence: CSVAVDTLLYEQYF.

V is TRBV30 and J is TRBJ2-7, with D unclear. The CDR3 covers 12 residues. Germline V gene lookup returns CDR1 GTSNPN and CDR2 SVGIG (reference sequence). V was shortened by 0 bases and J by 5 bases, with 8 bases between the two germline ends. Here the CDR3 reads CAWSVQHDEQYF. The CDR3, as DNA: TGTGCCTGGAGTGTTCAACACGACGAGCAGTACTTC.

This chain uses TRBV5-5 with TRBJ2-7; D ambiguous. The germline gives CDR1 SGHKS, CDR2 YYEKEE (reference sequence). V was shortened by 2 bases and J by 1 base, with 7 bases between the two germline ends. This CDR3 region has 13 residues. The DNA of the CDR3 is TGTGCCAGCAGCTTCTACTTATCCTACGAGCAGTACTTC. The encoded protein is CASSFYLSYEQYF.

The chain carries TRBV7-9 and TRBJ2-7; D is undetermined. Trimming removed 1 base at V and 1 base at J, with 5 bases between. CDR1 SEHNR and CDR2 FQNEAQ come from the germline V gene (reference sequence). The CDR3 has 13 amino acids. The CDR3 DNA is TGTGCCAGCAGCTTAGACCTTTCCTACGAGCAGTACTTC. It encodes CASSLDLSYEQYF.

The count of this clone is one. The chain combines TRBV19 with TRBJ1-5, with 9 nucleotides matching TRBD1. The J segment lost 4 bases and the V segment lost 2 bases, leaving 6 bases of the junction unmatched. The CDR3 spans 16 residues. Germline V lookup: CDR1 LNHDA, CDR2 SQIVND (reference sequence). This CDR3 is CASSIPLGQGNQPQHF. CDR3 nucleotide sequence: TGTGCCAGTAGTATACCCTTGGGACAGGGTAATCAGCCCCAGCATTTT.

The chain couples TRBV5-1 to TRBJ2-7; 10 bases are a match to TRBD2. The CDR3 has 14 amino acids. The trim removed 4 bases at V and 3 bases at J, leaving 4 bases unmatched. Germline values: CDR1 SGHRS, CDR2 YFSETQ. CDR3 bases: TGCGCCAGCAGCAAAGCTAGCGGGAGCTACGAGCAGTACTTC. Its protein is CASSKASGSYEQYF.

This chain uses TRBV11-2 with TRBJ2-1; TRBD2 matches 9 bases. Germline V gene lookup returns CDR1 SGHAT and CDR2 FQNNGV. V trimming: 2 bases; J trimming: 1 base; junction bases outside the gene matches: 3. This CDR3 has 16 amino acids. CDR3 nucleotides: TGTGCCAGCAGCTTAAGCGGGAGGCGTTCCTACAATGAGCAGTTCTTC. Encoded protein: CASSLSGRRSYNEQFF.

This clone was seen a few times. The chain uses TRBV19 and TRBJ2-1; 9 nucleotides match TRBD2. V trimming: 9 bases; J trimming: 9 bases; junction bases outside the gene matches: 15. CDR3 size: 15 residues. The germline CDR1 and CDR2 sequences are LNHDA and SQIVND (reference sequence). CDR3 coding DNA: TGTGCCAGGCCAGTGAGCGGGAGGTTGCGTAGTGAGCAGTTCTTC. It is translated as CARPVSGRLRSEQFF.

J is TRBJ2-7 and V is TRBV6-6, with D possibly TRBD2 on 6 matching bases. Trimming pared 8 bases from V and 4 bases from J, leaving 9 bases between. Germline lookup yields CDR1 MNHNY and CDR2 SVGAGI (reference sequence). The CDR3 totals 11 residues. The CDR3 nucleotides read TGTGCCAGCCGTGGGACTTACGAGCAGTACTTC. Protein: CASRGTYEQYF.

This chain links TRBV7-9 with TRBJ2-5; perhaps TRBD1 as D (5 bases). The germline V and J ends were trimmed by 3 bases and 1 base, with 9 bases remaining between them. The CDR3 has 14 amino acids. Germline V gene sequence: CDR1 SEHNR, CDR2 FQNEAQ (reference sequence). The CDR3 DNA sequence: TGTGCCAGCAGCTTGCCTAGGGGCCAAGAGACCCAGTACTTC. Encoded protein: CASSLPRGQETQYF.